Described below is a single T cell receptor (beta chain) sequence and its context. Stable disease denoted Graves' hyperthyroidism without ophthalmopathy progression within 18 months. This entry comes from a study of T cells in Graves' hyperthyroidism and ophthalmopathy. J was trimmed by 1 base and V by 5 bases; bases with no gene match: 9. Germline CDR1 MNHEY, CDR2 SMNVEV (reference sequence). The CDR3 consists of 17 residues. Regions amplified from RNA transcripts were the TCR beta CDR3 regions. HTBI primers drove first-round RT-PCR of the TCR CDR3. A single record per CDR3 protein comes from TCRdb applying MiXCR to the multiplex PCR reads. Of more than 500,000 distinct CDR3 sequences listed, less than 15% were seen once; the top ten hold 14%.

Sequenced input: blood. V usage is TRBV27 and J usage is TRBJ2-2, with 8 bases aligning to TRBD1. This sequence originates from a woman aged 40 to 50 with Graves' hyperthyroidism. Written as DNA, the CDR3 is TGTGCCAGCAGTCCGCTCCCCGGGACAGGGAACACCGGGGAGCTGTTTTTT. It is translated as CASSPLPGTGNTGELFF.